Presented here are 10 T cell receptor beta chains from one specimen sequenced in a study of blood T cells in healthy people across ages. A J-beta primer mix and a sample-barcoded 5' primer were used in a second PCR of about 7 to 12 cycles. TCRdb recomputed calls from the 5' RACE reads with MiXCR, one row per CDR3 protein. The table shows a few hundred thousand distinct CDR3 sequences, with 25% to 30% occurring only once. Sequenced: blood. The receptor source for this set is a woman in her 70s in good health.

This chain links TRBV6-5 with TRBJ1-4; possible D gene TRBD1, 5 bases. CDR1 and CDR2 from the germline V gene are MNHEY and SVGAGI. V was shortened by 8 bases and J by 7 bases, with 17 bases between the two germline ends. CDR3 length equals 14 residues. The CDR3 nucleotides are TGTGCCAGCCGGGGGACTGGACAACGTGAAAAACTGTTTTTT. It specifies CASRGTGQREKLFF.

This clonotype occurred a few times. The chain combines TRBV3-1 with TRBJ2-7; 7 positions match TRBD2. Germline values: CDR1 LGHDT, CDR2 YNNKEL (reference sequence). CDR3 length equals 14 residues. The trim removed 4 bases at V and 3 bases at J, leaving 6 bases unmatched. The CDR3 region has the DNA TGTGCCAGCAGCCGAGAAGGGAGGGGCTACGAGCAGTACTTC. It translates to CASSREGRGYEQYF.

This clonotype has more than one count but fewer than ten. This chain connects TRBV9 to TRBJ2-3, with D unresolved. CDR3 length equals 14 residues. The V and J ends lost 4 bases and 1 base respectively, with 10 bases between them. Germline assignment: CDR1 SGDLS and CDR2 YYNGEE. Here the CDR3 DNA reads TGTGCCAGCAGCTCACCCCTCCGCACAGATACGCAGTATTTT. It codes for CASSSPLRTDTQYF.

As to this clonotype: The junction shows a germline mismatch at one end, possibly a read error. J is TRBJ2-5 and V is TRBV5-1, with 8 bases identical to TRBD1. The J call could be wrong; TRBJ2-1 is a better fit for the DNA end. Germline assignment: CDR1 SGHRS and CDR2 YFSETQ. The CDR3 has 15 amino acids. CDR3 bases: TGCGCCAGCAGCCTAACAGGGGGGCCTTACAGTGAGCAGTTCTTC. Translating gives CASSLTGGPYSEQFF.

This clonotype appeared a few times. V and J are TRBV6-2 or TRBV6-3 and TRBJ2-4; D possibly corresponds to TRBD1 (6 bases). The germline CDR1 and CDR2 sequences are MNHEY and SVGEGT. Deletions cut 5 bases from V and 1 base from J, with 21 bases between. There are 18 residues in the CDR3. The CDR3 protein is CASSPGPQGSWAKNIQYF. CDR3 bases: TGTGCCAGCAGTCCCGGCCCTCAGGGGTCTTGGGCCAAAAACATTCAGTACTTC.

This clonotype was observed a handful of times. The chain carries TRBV20-1 and TRBJ1-1, with 10 nucleotides matching TRBD1. V was clipped by 3 bases and J by 6 bases; unmatched bases: 7. The CDR3 spans 14 residues. Germline loops: CDR1 DFQATT, CDR2 SNEGSKA (reference sequence). The CDR3 sequence: CSASFGTGVSEAFF. The DNA for the CDR3 is TGCAGTGCTAGTTTTGGGACAGGGGTTTCTGAAGCTTTCTTT.

The CDR3 loop is CASSHYLSEQYF. CDR3 sequence (DNA): TGTGCCAGCAGCCACTATCTATCCGAGCAGTACTTC. The chain links TRBV3-1 to TRBJ2-7; no clear D. The CDR3 consists of 12 residues. Trimming shortened V by 3 bases and J by 6 bases, and 9 bases separated the two germline ends. Germline V lookup: CDR1 LGHDT, CDR2 YNNKEL (reference sequence).

The sample holds a few counts of this clonotype. The V and J genes are TRBV5-1 and TRBJ2-7, with 8 bases identical to TRBD2. This CDR3 contains 14 residues. The ends lost 2 bases at V and 3 bases at J; junction bases unmatched: 4. Germline V gene data show CDR1 as SGHRS and CDR2 as YFSETQ. The chain's CDR3 is CASSFWRGDYEQYF. CDR3 coding DNA: TGCGCCAGCAGCTTTTGGCGGGGGGACTACGAGCAGTACTTC.

This sequence joins TRBV19 and TRBJ2-5, with TRBD1 matching over 10 bases. Near its end, the DNA agrees better with TRBJ2-1, so the J call may be wrong. CDR3 length: 15 amino acids. Germline values: CDR1 LNHDA, CDR2 SQIVND (reference sequence). The CDR3 spells CASSDRDRGLNEQFF. The DNA for the CDR3 is TGTGCCAGTAGTGACCGGGACAGGGGTTTAAATGAGCAGTTCTTC.

This clonotype was detected only a few times. The chain is built from TRBV27 and TRBJ2-3; no clear D gene. The V gene lost 8 bases and the J gene lost 3 bases, with 18 bases spanning the gap. CDR1 and CDR2 (germline): MNHEY, SMNVEV (reference sequence). The CDR3 runs to 15 residues. The CDR3 spells CASAIGFLGTDTQYF. CDR3 coding DNA: TGTGCCAGCGCCATAGGGTTCTTAGGAACAGATACGCAGTATTTT.